One T cell receptor beta chain is described in this entry. This sample was included in a study of technical replicates of blood from several donors. Generated by immunoSEQ multiplex PCR, the TCRdb table keeps only in-frame clones and is missing some. The sample includes nearly 80,000 clones, approximately 91% of them seen just once. The receptor comes from a human donor in good health. Sequences were obtained from T cells isolated from PBMCs.

CDR3 loop: CASSLARFATNEKLFF. The CDR3 DNA follows: TGTGCCAGCAGCTTAGCGAGGTTTGCAACTAATGAAAAACTGTTTTTT. The chain links TRBV7-8 to TRBJ1-4; D unresolved. V was trimmed by 0 bases and J by 0 bases, leaving 8 bases between them. The CDR3 runs 16 residues. CDR1 and CDR2 (germline): SGHVS, FQNEAQ.